This entry lists 27 T cell receptor beta chains sequenced from one sample in a study of cytomegalovirus exposure and HLA in healthy donors. Primers: 60 Vbeta forward and 13 Jbeta reverse. Assay: immunoSEQ multiplex PCR; the TCRdb copy retains only in-frame clones and omits some. The top ten clones hold roughly 6.7% of a sample with under 200,000 clones, over 80% of them seen once. The material sequenced was PBMCs. The receptors were sampled from a man aged 40-50 years in good health and CMV-seropositive.

The V gene is TRBV4-3, the J gene TRBJ2-2, with TRBD2 matching over 10 bases. V lost 0 bases, J lost 3 bases, and 10 bases stayed unmatched. The germline V gene encodes CDR1 LGHNA and CDR2 YSLEER. This CDR3 is 19 amino acids long. The CDR3 sequence is CASSQEGVAGGGYTGELFF. CDR3 nucleotide sequence: TGCGCCAGCAGCCAAGAGGGGGTAGCGGGGGGCGGGTACACCGGGGAGCTGTTTTTT.

The V and J genes are TRBV5-6 and TRBJ2-1, with TRBD1 as a possible D gene (5 bases). The germline gives CDR1 SGHDT, CDR2 YYEEEE. The CDR3 totals 13 residues. V was trimmed by 0 bases and J by 7 bases, leaving 8 bases between them. The CDR3 DNA reads as TGTGCCAGCAGCTTGGTGTCAGGGAATGAGCAGTTCTTC. It translates to CASSLVSGNEQFF.

The table lists this clone with a few counts. The chain is built from TRBV30 and TRBJ1-2; 9 bases are shared with TRBD1. V gave up 3 bases and J gave up 6 bases; unmatched junction bases: 5. CDR3 length: 13 amino acids. Germline CDR1 reads GTSNPN; CDR2 reads SVGIG (reference sequence). The CDR3 DNA reads as TGTGCCTGGAGGACAGGGGGGAGGGATGGCTACACCTTC. It encodes CAWRTGGRDGYTF. Filled out from reference TRBV30 and TRBJ1-2, the complete variable domain reads SQTIHQWPATLVQPVGSPLSLECTVEGTSNPNLYWYRQAAGRGLQLLFYSVGIGQISSEVPQNLSASRPQDRQFILSSKKLLLSDSGFYLCAWRTGGRDGYTFGSGTRLTVV.

This CDR3 reads CAISLTTTDTQYF. In DNA, the CDR3 is TGTGCCATCAGCTTGACAACCACAGATACGCAGTATTTT. The rearrangement uses TRBV10-3 and TRBJ2-3, with unresolved D. Germline assignment: CDR1 ENHRY and CDR2 SYGVKD. V lost 6 bases and J lost 2, with 9 bases in between. This CDR3 has 13 amino acids.

CDR3: CASRSDSSGNQPQHF. The CDR3 DNA reads TGTGCCAGCAGATCGGACAGCTCGGGTAATCAGCCCCAGCATTTT. The chain uses TRBV7-9 and TRBJ1-5, with a weak D call TRBD1 (6 bases). The CDR3 runs to 15 residues. The germline V gene encodes CDR1 SEHNR and CDR2 FQNEAQ (reference sequence). Trimming removed 6 bases from V and 4 bases from J, with 16 bases in between.

The sample holds a few counts of this clone. V gene TRBV15 combines with J gene TRBJ1-5; D unclear. Trimming cost V 1 base and J 0 bases, with 4 bases left between them. Germline CDR1 and CDR2: LNHNV and YYDKDF (reference sequence). The CDR3 sequence is 14 residues long. Written as DNA, the CDR3 is TGTGCCACCAGCAGAGTACATAGCAATCAGCCCCAGCATTTT. Protein: CATSRVHSNQPQHF. The full variable domain, completed using reference TRBV15 and TRBJ1-5, is DAMVIQNPRYQVTQFGKPVTLSCSQTLNHNVMYWYQQKSSQAPKLLFHYYDKDFNNEADTPDNFQSRRPNTSFCFLDIRSPGLGDTAMYLCATSRVHSNQPQHFGDGTRLSIL.

This chain links TRBV5-4 with TRBJ1-1, with D possibly being TRBD1 (5 bases). This CDR3 has 15 residues. Germline lookup yields CDR1 SGHNT and CDR2 YYREEE (reference sequence). Trimming removed 4 bases from V and 0 bases from J, with 13 bases in between. The CDR3 loop is CASSPRGRVNTEAFF. In DNA, the CDR3 is TGTGCCAGCAGCCCGCGGGGCAGGGTGAACACTGAAGCTTTCTTT.

The genes are TRBV19 and TRBJ1-2, with no clear D. CDR1 LNHDA and CDR2 SQIVND come from the germline V gene (reference sequence). V lost 0 bases and J lost 8, with 4 bases in between. This CDR3 has 11 amino acids. CDR3 nucleotides: TGTGCCAGTAGTATAGACAGGGGCTACACCTTC. Residues: CASSIDRGYTF.

As to this clone: Here the CDR3 omits its conserved ending phenylalanine or tryptophan, so a read error is the likely source. This chain connects TRBV10-2 to TRBJ2-7; unclear D gene. The germline V and J ends were trimmed by 5 bases and 2 bases, with 10 bases remaining between them. The CDR3 extends over 13 amino acids. The V gene's germline CDR1 is WSHSY and CDR2 SAAADI. The DNA of the CDR3 is TGCGCCAGCAGTAGAGGTGTGGCCTACGAGCAGTACCTC. Residues: CASSRGVAYEQYL.

The genes are TRBV5-1 and TRBJ2-5; no clear D gene. The V and J ends lost 4 bases and 1 base respectively, with 11 bases between them. CDR1 and CDR2 (germline): SGHRS, YFSETQ. The CDR3 extends over 14 amino acids. The CDR3 loop reads CASSGVTGQETQYF. The CDR3, as DNA: TGCGCCAGCAGCGGAGTTACGGGCCAAGAGACCCAGTACTTC.

The chain is built from TRBV7-2 and TRBJ2-5; maybe TRBD2 (6 bases). CDR3 length: 11 residues. V was clipped by 5 bases and J by 5 bases, with 6 bases between them. Germline loops: CDR1 SGHTA, CDR2 FQGNSA. The CDR3 loop is CASSGGETQYF. CDR3 nucleotide sequence: TGTGCCAGCAGCGGGGGGGAGACCCAGTACTTC.

The gene calls are TRBV19 and TRBJ1-2, with TRBD1 as a possible D gene (6 bases). The V end was cut by 9 bases, the J end by 4 bases, with 9 bases between. Germline values: CDR1 LNHDA, CDR2 SQIVND (reference sequence). This CDR3 contains 11 residues. The CDR3 spells CASGQLYGYTF. DNA for the CDR3: TGTGCCAGCGGACAGCTCTATGGCTACACCTTC.

V is TRBV6-5 and J is TRBJ2-2; TRBD2 matches 7 bases. With V trimmed by 11 bases and J by 4 bases, 13 bases remained unmatched. Germline V gene sequence: CDR1 MNHEY, CDR2 SVGAGI. The CDR3 totals 15 residues. The CDR3, as DNA: TGTGCCGGATCCCCGCCATCGGGGGGCACCGGGGAGCTGTTTTTT. Protein: CAGSPPSGGTGELFF.

Notes on this clone: One junction end does not reproduce the germline sequence, and a read error may be involved. The rearrangement uses TRBV5-1 and TRBJ1-5, with D possibly matching TRBD1 (5 bases). Looked up from germline, CDR1 is SGHRS and CDR2 is YFSETQ. The CDR3 is 15 amino acids. CDR3 sequence: CAGSLAGAGNQPQHF. DNA of the CDR3: TGCGCCGGCAGCTTGGCTGGGGCGGGGAATCAGCCCCAGCATTTT.

This clone was detected a few times. CDR3 nucleotides: TGTGCCAGCTGGGTCAGGACATCTAACACTGAAGCTTTCTTT. The encoded protein is CASWVRTSNTEAFF. The chain has TRBV6-1 and TRBJ1-1; the D gene is possibly TRBD1 (5 bases). Trimming took off 8 bases at V and 2 bases at J, with 15 bases between the two ends. This CDR3 has 14 residues. Germline CDR1 reads MNHNS; CDR2 reads SASEGT.

The chain joins TRBV11-2 to TRBJ1-2; D is perhaps TRBD1 (5 bases). The V gene's germline CDR1 is SGHAT and CDR2 FQNNGV. This CDR3 spans 14 amino acids. Deletions cut 2 bases from V and 8 bases from J, with 15 bases between. The CDR3: CASSLIRAAGGYTF. CDR3 bases: TGTGCCAGCAGCTTAATCAGGGCCGCAGGGGGCTACACCTTC. The entire variable domain, with the rest obtained from reference TRBV11-2 and TRBJ1-2, is as follows: EAGVAQSPRYKIIEKRQSVAFWCNPISGHATLYWYQQILGQGPKLLIQFQNNGVVDDSQLPKDRFSAERLKGVDSTLKIQPAKLEDSAVYLCASSLIRAAGGYTFGSGTRLTVV.

In this sample, this clone turned up many times. The chain employs TRBV11-1 and TRBJ2-7; maybe TRBD1 (5 bases). The germline V gene encodes CDR1 SGHAT and CDR2 FQDESV (reference sequence). The CDR3 extends over 13 amino acids. V lost 6 bases, J lost 4 bases, and 13 bases lay in between. The CDR3 region is CASSLTQDYEQYF. The CDR3 DNA follows: TGTGCCAGCAGTCTTACACAGGATTACGAGCAGTACTTC.

The rearrangement joins TRBV6-6 to TRBJ1-1, with D unresolved. CDR3 length: 13 amino acids. The V and J ends lost 5 bases and 1 base respectively, with 8 bases between them. Germline lookup yields CDR1 MNHNY and CDR2 SVGAGI (reference sequence). In nucleotides, the CDR3 is TGTGCCAGCAGTCGACGGGGGAACACTGAAGCTTTCTTT. Translated: CASSRRGNTEAFF.

The J gene is TRBJ2-7, the V gene TRBV27; D may be TRBD1 (5 bases). Trimming shortened V by 8 bases and J by 3 bases, and 14 bases separated the two germline ends. This CDR3 is 13 amino acids long. Germline CDR1 is MNHEY and CDR2 is SMNVEV (reference sequence). This CDR3 reads CASGLQGHYEQYF. The CDR3 DNA sequence: TGTGCCAGCGGCTTACAAGGACACTACGAGCAGTACTTC.

The rearrangement links TRBV5-1 to TRBJ1-1; D unresolved. The CDR3 totals 13 residues. Trimming removed 2 bases from V and 1 base from J, with 6 bases in between. The germline V gene has CDR1 SGHRS and CDR2 YFSETQ. The DNA of the CDR3 is TGCGCCAGCAGCTTAAACAGGAACACTGAAGCTTTCTTT. Translated, it gives CASSLNRNTEAFF. Full variable domain (remainder filled in from reference TRBV5-1 and TRBJ1-1): KAGVTQTPRYLIKTRGQQVTLSCSPISGHRSVSWYQQTPGQGLQFLFEYFSETQRNKGNFPGRFSGRQFSNSRSEMNVSTLELGDSALYLCASSLNRNTEAFFGQGTRLTVV.

CDR3 bases: TGTGCCAGTACCCCTGTCAGGTCTGGGGCCAACGTCCTGACTTTC. This encodes CASTPVRSGANVLTF. The chain is built from TRBV19 and TRBJ2-6; the D is unclear. V lost 7 bases to trimming and J lost 1 base, with 11 bases between them. Germline CDR1 is LNHDA and CDR2 is SQIVND (reference sequence). The CDR3 extends over 15 amino acids.

The CDR3 nucleotides are TGTGCCAGCAGCTCCCGGGACAGGACTGAGCAGTACTTC. Its protein product is CASSSRDRTEQYF. The chain combines TRBV7-8 with TRBJ2-7, with 8 bases identical to TRBD1. This CDR3 comprises 13 residues. Germline V gene lookup returns CDR1 SGHVS and CDR2 FQNEAQ. Trimming at V came to 4 bases and at J to 7 bases, leaving 6 bases not matched to a gene.

This clone came up once. The genes are TRBV27 and TRBJ2-5; TRBD1 aligns across 8 bases. The J call could be wrong; TRBJ2-7 is a better fit for the DNA end. The CDR3 consists of 14 residues. Germline V CDR1 and CDR2: MNHEY, SMNVEV (reference sequence). The CDR3 region has the DNA TGTGCCAGCAGTTTCAGGGGGCTAATCGACGAGCAGTACTTC. It encodes CASSFRGLIDEQYF.

This clone was seen only a few times. The chain has TRBV7-2 and TRBJ1-1; D is uncertain. The CDR3 is 16 residues long. CDR1 is SGHTA and CDR2 is FQGNSA in the germline V gene. V was shortened by 4 bases and J by 1 base, with 16 bases between the two germline ends. The DNA for the CDR3 is TGTGCCAGCAGCTCCGTAGGTGGGCTGACGAACACTGAAGCTTTCTTT. Translation gives CASSSVGGLTNTEAFF.

This chain uses TRBV25-1 with TRBJ2-3, with TRBD2 identical over 11 bases. This CDR3 comprises 15 residues. V was pared by 6 bases and J by 2 bases, with 4 bases of the junction left unmatched. The germline CDR1 and CDR2 sequences are MGHDK and SYGVNS. CDR3 sequence: CASSLAGGNTDTQYF. For the CDR3, the DNA is TGTGCCAGCAGCCTAGCGGGGGGAAACACAGATACGCAGTATTTT.

This clone is a singleton in its sample. This chain connects TRBV30 to TRBJ2-5; D is possibly TRBD2 (5 bases). The DNA end is more similar to TRBJ2-7, so the J call may be wrong. The CDR3 runs 10 residues. Germline-derived CDR1 and CDR2 are GTSNPN and SVGIG (reference sequence). This chain's CDR3 is CALGLYEQYF. The CDR3 DNA sequence: TGTGCCTTAGGACTGTACGAGCAGTACTTC.

The chain carries TRBV7-2 and TRBJ2-2, with a possible D match to TRBD1 (6 bases). There are 14 residues in the CDR3. Trimming stripped 0 bases from V and 7 bases from J, with 9 bases between. Germline V gives CDR1 SGHTA, CDR2 FQGNSA. The chain's CDR3 is CASSLAWDIGELFF. The CDR3, as DNA: TGTGCCAGCAGCTTAGCTTGGGACATCGGGGAGCTGTTTTTT.